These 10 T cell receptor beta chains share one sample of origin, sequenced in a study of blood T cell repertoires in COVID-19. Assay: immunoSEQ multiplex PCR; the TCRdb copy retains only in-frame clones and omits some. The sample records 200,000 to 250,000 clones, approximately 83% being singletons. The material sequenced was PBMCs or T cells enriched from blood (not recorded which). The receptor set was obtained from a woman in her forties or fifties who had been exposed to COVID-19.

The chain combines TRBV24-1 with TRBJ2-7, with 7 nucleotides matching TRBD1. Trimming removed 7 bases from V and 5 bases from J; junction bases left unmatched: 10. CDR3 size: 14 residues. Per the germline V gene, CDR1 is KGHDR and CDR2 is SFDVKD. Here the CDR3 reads CATSPRTGAHEQYF. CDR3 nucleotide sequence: TGTGCCACCAGCCCGCGGACAGGCGCCCACGAGCAGTACTTC.

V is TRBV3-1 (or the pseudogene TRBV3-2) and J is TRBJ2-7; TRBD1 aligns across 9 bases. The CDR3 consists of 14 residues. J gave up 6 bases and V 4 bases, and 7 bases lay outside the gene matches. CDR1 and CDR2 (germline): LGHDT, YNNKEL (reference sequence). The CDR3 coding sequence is TGTGCCAGCAGCCTCCCGGGACAGGGATCCGAGCAGTACTTC. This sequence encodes CASSLPGQGSEQYF.

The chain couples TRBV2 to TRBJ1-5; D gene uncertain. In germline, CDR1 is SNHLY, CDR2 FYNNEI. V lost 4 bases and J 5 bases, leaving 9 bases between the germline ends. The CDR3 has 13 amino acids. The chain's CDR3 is CASSVERDQPQHF. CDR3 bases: TGTGCCAGCAGTGTGGAGCGAGATCAGCCCCAGCATTTT.

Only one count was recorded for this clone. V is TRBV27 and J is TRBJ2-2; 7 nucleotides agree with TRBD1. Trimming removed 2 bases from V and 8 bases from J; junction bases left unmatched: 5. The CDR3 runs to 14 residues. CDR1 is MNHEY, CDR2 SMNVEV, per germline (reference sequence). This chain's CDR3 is CASSLIGGEGELFF. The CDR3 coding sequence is TGTGCCAGCAGTTTAATAGGGGGCGAGGGGGAGCTGTTTTTT.

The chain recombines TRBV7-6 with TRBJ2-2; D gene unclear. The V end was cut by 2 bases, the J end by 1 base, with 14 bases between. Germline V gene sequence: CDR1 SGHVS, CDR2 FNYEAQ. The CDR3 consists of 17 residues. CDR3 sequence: CASSLSVGYRNTGELFF. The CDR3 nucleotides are TGTGCCAGCAGCTTATCTGTCGGGTACCGGAACACCGGGGAGCTGTTTTTT.

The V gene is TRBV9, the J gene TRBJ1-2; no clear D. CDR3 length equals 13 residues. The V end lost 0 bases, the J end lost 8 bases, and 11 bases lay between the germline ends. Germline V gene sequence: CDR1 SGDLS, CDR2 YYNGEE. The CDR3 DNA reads TGTGCCAGCAGCGTAGTAGGAGCTGGGGGCTACACCTTC. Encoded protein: CASSVVGAGGYTF.

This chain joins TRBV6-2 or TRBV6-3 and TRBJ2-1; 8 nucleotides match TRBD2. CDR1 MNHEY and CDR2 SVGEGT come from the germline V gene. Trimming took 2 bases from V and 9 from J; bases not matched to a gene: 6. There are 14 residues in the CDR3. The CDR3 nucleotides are TGTGCCAGCAGTTACAAGGCGGGGGGTTCTGAGCAGTTCTTC. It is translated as CASSYKAGGSEQFF.

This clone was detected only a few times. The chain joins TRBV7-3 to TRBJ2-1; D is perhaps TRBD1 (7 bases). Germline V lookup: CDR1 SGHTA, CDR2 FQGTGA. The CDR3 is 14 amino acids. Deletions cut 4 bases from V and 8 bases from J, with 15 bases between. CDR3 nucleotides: TGTGCCAGCAGCTCAATTCAGGGGGGCGATGAGCAGTTCTTC. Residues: CASSSIQGGDEQFF.

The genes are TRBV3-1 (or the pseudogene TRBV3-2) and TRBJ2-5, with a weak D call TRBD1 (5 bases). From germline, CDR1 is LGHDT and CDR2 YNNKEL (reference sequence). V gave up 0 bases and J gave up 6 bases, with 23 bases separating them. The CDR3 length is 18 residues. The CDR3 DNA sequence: TGTGCCAGCAGCCAAGAAACCCAACCCTCAGGGAAAAGAAAGACCCAGTACTTC. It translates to CASSQETQPSGKRKTQYF.

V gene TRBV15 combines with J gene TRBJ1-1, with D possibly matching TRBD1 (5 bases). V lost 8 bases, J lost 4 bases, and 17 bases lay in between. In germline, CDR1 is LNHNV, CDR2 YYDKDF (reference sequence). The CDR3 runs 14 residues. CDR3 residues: CATSLKGHSTEAFF. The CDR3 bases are TGTGCCACCTCCCTAAAAGGACACAGCACTGAAGCTTTCTTT.